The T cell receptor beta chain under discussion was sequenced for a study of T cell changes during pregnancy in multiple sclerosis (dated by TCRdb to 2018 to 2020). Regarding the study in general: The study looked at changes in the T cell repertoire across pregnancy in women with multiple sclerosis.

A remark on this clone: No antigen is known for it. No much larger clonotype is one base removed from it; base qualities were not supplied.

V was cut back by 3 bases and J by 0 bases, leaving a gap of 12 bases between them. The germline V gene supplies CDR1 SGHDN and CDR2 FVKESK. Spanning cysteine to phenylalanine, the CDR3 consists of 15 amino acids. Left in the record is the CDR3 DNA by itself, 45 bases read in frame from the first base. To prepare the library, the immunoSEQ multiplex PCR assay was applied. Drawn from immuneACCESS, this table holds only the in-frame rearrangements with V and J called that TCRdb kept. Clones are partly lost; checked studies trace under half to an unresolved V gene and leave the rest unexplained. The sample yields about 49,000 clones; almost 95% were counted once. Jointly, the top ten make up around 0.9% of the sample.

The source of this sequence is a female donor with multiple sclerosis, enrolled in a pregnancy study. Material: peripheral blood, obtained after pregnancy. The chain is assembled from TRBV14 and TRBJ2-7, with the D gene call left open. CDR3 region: CASSHQTISSYEQYF. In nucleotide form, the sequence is TGTGCCAGCAGCCACCAGACAATAAGCTCCTACGAGCAGTACTTC.